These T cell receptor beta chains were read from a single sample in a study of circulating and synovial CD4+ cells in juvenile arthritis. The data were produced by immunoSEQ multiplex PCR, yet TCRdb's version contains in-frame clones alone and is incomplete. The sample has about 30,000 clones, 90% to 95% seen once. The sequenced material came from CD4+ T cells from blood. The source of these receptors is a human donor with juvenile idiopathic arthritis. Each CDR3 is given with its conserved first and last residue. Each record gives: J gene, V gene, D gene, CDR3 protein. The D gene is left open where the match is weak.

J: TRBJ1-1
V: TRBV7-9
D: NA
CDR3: CASSLARVVNTEAFF

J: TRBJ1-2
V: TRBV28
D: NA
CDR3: CASSLGRGFYGYTF

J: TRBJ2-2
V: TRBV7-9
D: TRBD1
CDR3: CASSQRTGATGELFF

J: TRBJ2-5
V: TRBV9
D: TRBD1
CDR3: CASSLTGERETQYF

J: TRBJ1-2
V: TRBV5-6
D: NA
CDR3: CASSLPGTDGYTF

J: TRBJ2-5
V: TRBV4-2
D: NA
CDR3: CASSQEWVGPKETQYF

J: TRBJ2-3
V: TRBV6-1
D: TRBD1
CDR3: CASSEYGRGPDTQYF

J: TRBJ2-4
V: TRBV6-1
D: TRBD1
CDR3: CAGSDLGTGVGNIQYF

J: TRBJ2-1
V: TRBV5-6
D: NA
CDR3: CASSTTSGLLNEQFF

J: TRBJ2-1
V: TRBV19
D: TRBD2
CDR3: CASSISGYWLAGNEQFF

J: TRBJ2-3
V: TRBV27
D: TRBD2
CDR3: CASSFIAGGSDTQYF

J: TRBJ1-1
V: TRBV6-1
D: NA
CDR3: CASSERGGAYEAFF

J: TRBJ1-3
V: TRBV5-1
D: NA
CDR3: CASSRGQPAGNTIYF

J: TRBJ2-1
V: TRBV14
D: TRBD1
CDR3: CASSEGVGGRGLYNEQFF

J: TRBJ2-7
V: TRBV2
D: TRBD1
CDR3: CASSPDRVLPYEQYF

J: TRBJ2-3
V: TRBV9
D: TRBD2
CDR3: CASSAVLAAHTDTQYF

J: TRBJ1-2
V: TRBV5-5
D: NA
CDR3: CASSLESRQLNWGYTF

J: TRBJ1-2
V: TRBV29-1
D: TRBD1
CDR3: CSVGDRANYGYTF

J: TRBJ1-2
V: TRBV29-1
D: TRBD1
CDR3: CSVESEGAGGYTF

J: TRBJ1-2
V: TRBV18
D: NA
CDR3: CASSPDRNYGYTF

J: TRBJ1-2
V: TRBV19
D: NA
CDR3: CASSRGYGYTF

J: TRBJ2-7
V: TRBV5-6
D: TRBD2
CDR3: CASSRLAGGYEQYF

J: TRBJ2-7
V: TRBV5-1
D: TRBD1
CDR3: CASSSGTDYYEQYF

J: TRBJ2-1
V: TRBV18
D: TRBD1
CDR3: CASSTGTGGYEQFF

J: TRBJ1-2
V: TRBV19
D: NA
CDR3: CASSLGHLGYGYTF

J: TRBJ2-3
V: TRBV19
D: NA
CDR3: CASSINGKGVVYF

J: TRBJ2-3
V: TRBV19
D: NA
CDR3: CASSFLTASTDTQYF

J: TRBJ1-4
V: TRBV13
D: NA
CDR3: CASSLYGPNEKLFF

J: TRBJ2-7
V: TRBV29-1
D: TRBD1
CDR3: CSVEEQGAHYEQYF

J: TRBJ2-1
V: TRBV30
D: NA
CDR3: CAWSVTSVPYNEQFF

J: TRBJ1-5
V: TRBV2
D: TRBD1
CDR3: CASSPGTGEVQPQHF

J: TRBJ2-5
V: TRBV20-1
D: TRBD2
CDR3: CSARAGGTQYF

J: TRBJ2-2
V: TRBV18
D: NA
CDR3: CASSPRTANTGELFF

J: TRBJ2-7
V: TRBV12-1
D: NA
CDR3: CASSWKQGALASGLSYEQYF

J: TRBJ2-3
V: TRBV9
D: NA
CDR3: CASSVGQRTDTQYF